The next 12 T cell receptor beta chains were all read from a single sample in a study of blood T cell repertoires in COVID-19. Libraries were prepared by immunoSEQ multiplex PCR; TCRdb keeps only in-frame clonotypes and omits some of them. In the table there are 180,000 or so clones, about 81% of which are singletons. The sequencing input was peripheral blood. The receptors here all came from a woman in her 70s with acute or convalescent COVID-19.

The chain uses TRBV4-3 and TRBJ2-7; perhaps TRBD1 as D (6 bases). Per the germline V gene, CDR1 is LGHNA and CDR2 is YSLEER. Deletions cut 0 bases from V and 0 bases from J, with 12 bases between. This CDR3 region has 16 residues. In DNA, the CDR3 is TGCGCCAGCAGCCAAGACCGGGACATGAGCTCCTACGAGCAGTACTTC. Residues: CASSQDRDMSSYEQYF.

The V and J genes are TRBV19 and TRBJ2-1; 10 nucleotides match TRBD2. The CDR3 loop spans 15 amino acids. The ends lost 8 bases at V and 7 bases at J; junction bases unmatched: 11. Germline-derived CDR1 and CDR2 are LNHDA and SQIVND (reference sequence). The DNA of the CDR3 is TGTGCCAGTGAGGAGGCTAGCGGGAGTAATAATGAGCAGTTCTTC. Its translation is CASEEASGSNNEQFF.

This chain joins TRBV29-1 and TRBJ2-3; 7 bases map to TRBD1. Germline CDR1 and CDR2: SQVTM and ANQGSEA. J gave up 5 bases and V 2 bases, and 13 bases lay outside the gene matches. The CDR3 spans 16 residues. The CDR3 nucleotides are TGCAGCGTTGAAATCTCTATACCTTACAGGGGAGATACGCAGTATTTT. Its protein is CSVEISIPYRGDTQYF.

This chain connects TRBV30 to TRBJ1-4; D may be TRBD1 (5 bases). This CDR3 has 15 residues. The V end was cut by 0 bases, the J end by 8 bases, with 16 bases between. Looked up from germline, CDR1 is GTSNPN and CDR2 is SVGIG (reference sequence). The CDR3 loop is CAWSVVRGRGEKLFF. The DNA for the CDR3 is TGTGCCTGGAGTGTAGTACGGGGGAGAGGGGAAAAACTGTTTTTT.

The rearrangement uses TRBV4-1 and TRBJ1-1; TRBD1 is a possible D gene (5 bases). Germline CDR1 is MGHRA and CDR2 is YSYEKL. The CDR3 contains 16 residues. The V and J ends lost 0 bases and 5 bases respectively, with 16 bases between them. The CDR3 reads CASSQDYRGGTTEAFF. In DNA form, the CDR3 reads TGCGCCAGCAGCCAAGATTACCGGGGGGGAACAACTGAAGCTTTCTTT.

V and J are TRBV4-3 and TRBJ1-1, with D hard to call. The CDR3 contains 12 residues. Trimming removed 4 bases at V and 5 bases at J, with 8 bases between. From germline, CDR1 is LGHNA and CDR2 YSLEER. As DNA, the CDR3 is TGCGCCAGCAGCCTCTCCGGTACTGAAGCTTTCTTT. It translates to CASSLSGTEAFF.

The chain combines TRBV18 with TRBJ2-7; D ambiguous. V was clipped by 1 base and J by 5 bases, with 9 bases between them. Germline values: CDR1 KGHSH, CDR2 LQKENI. The CDR3 totals 13 residues. The CDR3 here is CASSPQARNEQYF. Here the CDR3 DNA reads TGTGCCAGCTCACCACAAGCGCGTAACGAGCAGTACTTC.

The chain combines TRBV11-2 with TRBJ2-7, with D tentatively TRBD2 (7 bases). CDR1 is SGHAT and CDR2 is FQNNGV in the germline V gene. CDR3 length: 15 residues. V was pared by 8 bases and J by 2 bases, with 19 bases between. The CDR3 spells CASGTRGGDPYEQYF. The CDR3 bases are TGTGCCAGCGGAACTAGGGGGGGGGATCCCTACGAGCAGTACTTC.

The V and J genes are TRBV28 and TRBJ2-3; TRBD2 agrees at 10 bases. Unmatched junction bases numbered 2, after V lost 7 bases and J lost 1 base. The CDR3 runs to 14 residues. Germline CDR1 and CDR2: MDHEN and SYDVKM. CDR3 loop: CASTGTSGTDTQYF. In nucleotides, the CDR3 is TGTGCCAGCACCGGGACTAGCGGCACAGATACGCAGTATTTT.

In the case of this clone: Additional DNA sequences in this sample encode the identical CDR3. V usage is TRBV9 and J usage is TRBJ1-6; tentative D call: TRBD1 (6 bases). Between the trimmed V and J ends, which lost 4 bases and 6 bases, there was a span of 14 bases. CDR3 length: 15 residues. Germline V gives CDR1 SGDLS, CDR2 YYNGEE. The CDR3 reads CASSPTTGANSPLHF. The CDR3 DNA sequence: TGTGCCAGCAGCCCGACGACAGGAGCTAATTCACCCCTCCACTTT.

The CDR3 DNA reads TGTGCCAGCAGTAAGGCGGTGAACACTGAAGCTTTCTTT. Residues: CASSKAVNTEAFF. J is TRBJ1-1 and V is TRBV6-4, with D uncertain. The V gene lost 5 bases and the J gene lost 0 bases, with 7 bases spanning the gap. From germline, CDR1 is MRHNA and CDR2 SNTAGT. This CDR3 contains 13 residues.

J is TRBJ2-1 and V is TRBV4-3; TRBD2 matches 8 bases. Germline V gives CDR1 LGHNA, CDR2 YSLEER. Trimming took 0 bases from V and 6 from J; bases not matched to a gene: 7. This CDR3 contains 16 residues. The CDR3 coding sequence is TGCGCCAGCAGCCAAGATAGGGGGGGACTAGTCAATGAGCAGTTCTTC. Protein sequence: CASSQDRGGLVNEQFF.